This T cell receptor beta chain comes out of a study of blood T cell repertoires in COVID-19. Measured with immunoSEQ multiplex PCR; TCRdb has only the in-frame clones, and not every one. Of 190,000 or so clones in the sample, roughly four fifths are singletons; the top ten hold approximately 6.9%. Sequences were obtained from peripheral blood. This sequence originates from a human donor with acute or convalescent COVID-19. The donor label of this sample is uncertain.

Here the CDR3 reads CASRASGSNTGELFF. The CDR3 nucleotides read TGTGCCAGTAGGGCTAGCGGATCGAACACCGGGGAGCTGTTTTTT. V is TRBV19 and J is TRBJ2-2; 7 positions match TRBD2. V shed 6 bases, J shed 0 bases, and the junction held 4 bases outside the gene matches. The CDR3 has 15 residues. Germline loops: CDR1 LNHDA, CDR2 SQIVND (reference sequence).